This T cell receptor beta chain was profiled in a study of cytomegalovirus exposure and HLA in healthy donors. Study-wide points: Three CMV-associated chains proved CMV antigen-specific in vitro. Cytomegalovirus status was reportedly diagnosed by the classifier with high specificity and sensitivity. The study listed 164 cytomegalovirus-associated TCR beta chains. The tendency of first-cohort TCR clusters to co-occur in the 120 or so validation repertoires emerged from a later analysis.

Germline loops: CDR1 MNHEY, CDR2 SMNVEV (reference sequence). Trimming left V 3 bases short and J 0 bases short, with 3 bases between. The CDR3 has 14 residues. Concerning this clone itself: Its antigen is as yet unknown. Other DNA sequences in this specimen translate into the identical CDR3.

Assay used: immunoSEQ multiplex PCR; TCRdb lists only in-frame clones, some missing. The sample carries 280,000 or so clones, around nine tenths recorded once. Sequenced material: PBMCs. The chain couples TRBV27 to TRBJ2-6; D is undetermined. The receptor's source is a woman younger than 30 in good health and CMV-seronegative. Here the CDR3 DNA reads TGTGCCAGCAGTTTGGCCTCTGGGGCCAACGTCCTGACTTTC. Protein: CASSLASGANVLTF.